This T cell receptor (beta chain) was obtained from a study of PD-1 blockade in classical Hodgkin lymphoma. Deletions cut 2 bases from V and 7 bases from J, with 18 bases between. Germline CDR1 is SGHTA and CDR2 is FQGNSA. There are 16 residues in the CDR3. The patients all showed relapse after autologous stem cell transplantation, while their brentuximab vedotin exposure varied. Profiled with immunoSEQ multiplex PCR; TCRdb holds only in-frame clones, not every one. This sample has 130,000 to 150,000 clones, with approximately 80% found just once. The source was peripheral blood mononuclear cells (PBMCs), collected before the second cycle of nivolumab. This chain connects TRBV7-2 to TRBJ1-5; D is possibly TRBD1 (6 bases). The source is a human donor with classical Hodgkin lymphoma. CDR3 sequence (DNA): TGTGCCAGCAGCTTATTCCACAGGGTAAATCGGCAGCCCCAGCATTTT. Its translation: CASSLFHRVNRQPQHF.